This passage covers 23 T cell receptor beta chains from one sample sequenced in a study of blood T cell repertoires in COVID-19. The table came from immunoSEQ multiplex PCR; TCRdb's copy has only in-frame clones and leaves some out. This table has 200,000 to 250,000 clones, approximately 85% appearing once. Sequenced sample: peripheral blood. These receptors were collected from a woman aged 70-85 years with COVID-19, enrolled during active disease.

The V and J genes are TRBV12-3 or TRBV12-4 and TRBJ1-1; D unresolved. This CDR3 comprises 12 residues. Between the trimmed V and J ends, which lost 7 bases and 3 bases, there was a span of 9 bases. For the CDR3, the DNA is TGTGCCAGCAAAACCCGGGACACTGAAGCTTTCTTT. It codes for CASKTRDTEAFF.

The chain's CDR3 is CASSEGGTSGTGELFF. In DNA form, the CDR3 reads TGTGCCAGCAGTGAAGGCGGGACTAGCGGGACCGGGGAGCTGTTTTTT. The chain uses TRBV6-4 and TRBJ2-2, with 12 bases matching TRBD2. The length of the CDR3 is 16 residues. With 3 bases clipped from V and 5 bases from J, the junction kept 4 bases outside the gene matches. Germline values: CDR1 MRHNA, CDR2 SNTAGT.

This clone has a single count. V and J are TRBV6-2 or TRBV6-3 and TRBJ1-1; TRBD1 might be the D (5 bases). Germline-derived CDR1 and CDR2 are MNHEY and SVGEGT. The CDR3 loop spans 15 amino acids. The germline V and J ends were trimmed by 2 bases and 1 base, with 11 bases remaining between them. CDR3 region: CASSYRGRRNTEAFF. In DNA, the CDR3 is TGTGCCAGCAGTTACAGGGGAAGGAGGAACACTGAAGCTTTCTTT.

The chain joins TRBV14 to TRBJ1-2; 9 bases match TRBD1. CDR1 and CDR2 from the germline V gene are SGHDN and FVKESK. Trimming removed 2 bases from V and 8 bases from J; junction bases left unmatched: 12. The CDR3 has 16 amino acids. The CDR3 coding sequence is TGTGCCAGCAGCCAAAGGGGGATTACAGGGGGCTCGGGCTACACCTTC. This sequence encodes CASSQRGITGGSGYTF.

V usage is TRBV7-5 and J usage is TRBJ1-5; the table assigns TRBD1, which was not confirmed against the DNA. TRBV7-5 is a known pseudogene. This CDR3 has 20 amino acids. CDR3 in amino acids: CARSSSPGTGGFRGNQPQHF. The CDR3 nucleotides are TGTGCCAGAAGCTCCTCCCCCGGGACAGGGGGCTTTAGGGGCAATCAGCCCCAGCATTTT.

The chain carries TRBV7-9 and TRBJ2-7, with 8 nucleotides matching TRBD2. V was clipped by 5 bases and J by 6 bases; unmatched bases: 9. Germline CDR1 SEHNR, CDR2 FQNEAQ (reference sequence). The length of the CDR3 is 14 residues. CDR3 sequence reads: CASSNRAGVSEQYF. The CDR3 DNA sequence: TGTGCCAGCAGCAACCGAGCGGGAGTCAGCGAGCAGTACTTC. Complete variable domain (other parts from reference TRBV7-9 and TRBJ2-7): DTGVSQNPRHKITKRGQNVTFRCDPISEHNRLYWYRQTLGQGPEFLTYFQNEAQLEKSRLLSDRFSAERPKGSFSTLEIQRTEQGDSAMYLCASSNRAGVSEQYFGPGTRLTVT.

The J gene is TRBJ1-6, the V gene TRBV7-2; no reliable D call. Looked up from germline, CDR1 is SGHTA and CDR2 is FQGNSA. V lost 2 bases and J 3 bases, leaving 5 bases between the germline ends. The CDR3 sequence is 14 residues long. The CDR3: CASSLNLYNSPLHF. CDR3 nucleotide sequence: TGTGCCAGCAGCTTAAATCTCTATAATTCACCCCTCCACTTT.

The V call is TRBV29-1, the J call TRBJ2-3, with 8 bases aligning to TRBD2. CDR1 and CDR2 (germline): SQVTM, ANQGSEA. The CDR3 sequence is 17 residues long. The V gene end was trimmed by 0 bases and the J gene end by 5 bases; junction bases not matched to a gene: 13. The CDR3 is CSVEDQGSGRAIDTQYF. The CDR3 nucleotides read TGCAGCGTTGAAGATCAAGGTTCCGGGAGGGCTATAGATACGCAGTATTTT.

The rearrangement links TRBV12-5 to TRBJ2-7; perhaps TRBD1 as D (5 bases). Trimming shortened V by 6 bases and J by 3 bases, and 9 bases separated the two germline ends. This CDR3 contains 12 residues. The germline gives CDR1 LGHNT, CDR2 FRNRAP. The CDR3 region has the DNA TGTGCTAGTGGCAAGACAGTCTACGAGCAGTACTTC. Translated, it gives CASGKTVYEQYF. Combining the CDR3 with reference TRBV12-5 and TRBJ2-7 gives the whole variable domain DARVTQTPRHKVTEMGQEVTMRCQPILGHNTVFWYRQTMMQGLELLAYFRNRAPLDDSGMPKDRFSAEMPDATLATLKIQPSEPRDSAVYFCASGKTVYEQYFGPGTRLTVT.

J is TRBJ1-3 and V is TRBV10-3; TRBD1 agrees at 7 bases. This CDR3 region has 18 residues. Germline lookup yields CDR1 ENHRY and CDR2 SYGVKD. V lost 0 bases to trimming and J lost 0 bases; unmatched junction nucleotides: 8. CDR3 nucleotide sequence: TGTGCCATCAGTGAGTCCTTAACAGGGGACCTCTCTGGAAACACCATATATTTT. Its protein product is CAISESLTGDLSGNTIYF.

The chain is built from TRBV7-2 and TRBJ1-1; D remains unclear. Germline lookup yields CDR1 SGHTA and CDR2 FQGNSA. Trimming removed 6 bases from V and 3 bases from J, with 14 bases in between. The length of the CDR3 is 14 residues. The CDR3 is CASSTLPGHTEAFF. CDR3 sequence (DNA): TGTGCCAGCAGTACCCTCCCTGGGCACACTGAAGCTTTCTTT. Looking up the rest from reference TRBV7-2 and TRBJ1-1 gives the full variable domain: GAGVSQSPSNKVTEKGKDVELRCDPISGHTALYWYRQSLGQGLEFLIYFQGNSAPDKSGLPSDRFSAERTGGSVSTLTIQRTQQEDSAVYLCASSTLPGHTEAFFGQGTRLTVV.

The rearrangement links TRBV2 to TRBJ2-7, with D tentatively TRBD2 (6 bases). The CDR3 length is 14 residues. Per germline, CDR1 SNHLY and CDR2 FYNNEI. Deletions cut 6 bases from V and 3 bases from J, with 15 bases between. The CDR3 DNA reads TGTGCCAGCAGGCGGGCTAGCGCCGACTACGAGCAGTACTTC. Residues: CASRRASADYEQYF.

The rearrangement links TRBV28 to TRBJ1-1; 12 bases align to TRBD1. Germline lookup yields CDR1 MDHEN and CDR2 SYDVKM. Losses at the gene ends were 2 bases for V and 10 bases for J; bases not matched to a gene: 11. This CDR3 contains 16 residues. The chain's CDR3 is CASSLVGTGGFFGAFF. Written as DNA, the CDR3 is TGTGCCAGCAGTTTAGTAGGGACAGGGGGCTTTTTTGGAGCTTTCTTT.

The chain uses TRBV10-3 and TRBJ2-7; 8 nucleotides line up with TRBD2. There are 14 residues in the CDR3. CDR1 is ENHRY and CDR2 is SYGVKD in the germline V gene. V lost 3 bases, J lost 4 bases, and 5 bases stayed unmatched. The CDR3 DNA is TGTGCCATCAGTGAAGGTCTAGCGGGTTACGAGCAGTACTTC. It codes for CAISEGLAGYEQYF.

The chain links TRBV10-1 to TRBJ1-2, with TRBD1 matching over 7 bases. Germline trimming cut 7 bases from V and 3 bases from J; bases unmatched to any gene: 20. The CDR3 extends over 18 amino acids. The V gene's germline CDR1 is WNHNN and CDR2 SYGVQD (reference sequence). The CDR3 protein is CASTLGQQNLIQDYGYTF. In DNA, the CDR3 is TGCGCCAGCACTCTGGGACAGCAAAACTTGATTCAGGACTATGGCTACACCTTC.

The V and J genes are TRBV6-2 or TRBV6-3 and TRBJ1-4, with a weak D call TRBD1 (5 bases). Germline V lookup: CDR1 MNHEY, CDR2 SVGEGT. The CDR3 extends over 15 amino acids. V lost 6 bases to trimming and J lost 7 bases, with 18 bases between them. This chain's CDR3 is CASSPRGGLFEKLFF. Written as DNA, the CDR3 is TGTGCCAGCAGCCCCCGGGGGGGTTTATTTGAAAAACTGTTTTTT.

The V and J genes are TRBV25-1 and TRBJ2-1; D remains unclear. The CDR3 consists of 11 residues. Germline V gives CDR1 MGHDK, CDR2 SYGVNS. The germline V and J ends were trimmed by 10 bases and 6 bases, with 10 bases remaining between them. CDR3 nucleotide sequence: TGTGCCATCGACATGGGCAATGAGCAGTTCTTC. It yields the protein CAIDMGNEQFF.

This clone was observed a single time. V is TRBV19 and J is TRBJ1-1; 8 nucleotides line up with TRBD1. The ends lost 5 bases at V and 7 bases at J; junction bases unmatched: 9. The CDR3 runs to 14 residues. Germline lookup yields CDR1 LNHDA and CDR2 SQIVND (reference sequence). The CDR3 coding sequence is TGTGCCAGTAGTGGACAGGGTGGTTTCGATGAAGCTTTCTTT. It specifies CASSGQGGFDEAFF.

In its sample, this clone was seen a few times. Other nucleotide sequences in the sample specify the same CDR3. This chain uses TRBV18 with TRBJ2-1; 11 positions match TRBD1. The germline V gene has CDR1 KGHSH and CDR2 LQKENI. The CDR3 spans 15 residues. V gave up 6 bases and J gave up 2 bases; unmatched junction bases: 3. CDR3 loop: CASSPGQGAYNEQFF. CDR3 coding DNA: TGTGCCAGCTCCCCGGGACAGGGGGCCTACAATGAGCAGTTCTTC.

Turning to this clone: This sample also contains other DNA sequences that code for the same CDR3. CDR3 DNA: TGCGCCAGCAGCTTGGGGGACAGGGGAGGTGGCTACACCTTC. The encoded protein is CASSLGDRGGGYTF. The V and J genes are TRBV5-1 and TRBJ1-2, with 10 bases that match TRBD1. Germline V gene lookup returns CDR1 SGHRS and CDR2 YFSETQ. CDR3 length equals 14 residues. J gave up 7 bases and V 0 bases, and 3 bases lay outside the gene matches.

The chain employs TRBV2 and TRBJ2-2; possible D gene TRBD2, 7 bases. The CDR3 consists of 15 residues. Between the trimmed V and J ends, which lost 2 bases and 6 bases, there was a span of 13 bases. Germline-derived CDR1 and CDR2 are SNHLY and FYNNEI. In DNA form, the CDR3 reads TGTGCCAGCAGTGAAATTCGGGGGGCCGCCGGGGAGCTGTTTTTT. Its protein is CASSEIRGAAGELFF. Supplemented by reference TRBV2 and TRBJ2-2, the full variable domain reads EPEVTQTPSHQVTQMGQEVILRCVPISNHLYFYWYRQILGQKVEFLVSFYNNEISEKSEIFDDQFSVERPDGSNFTLKIRSTKLEDSAMYFCASSEIRGAAGELFFGEGSRLTVL.

The rearrangement links TRBV21-1 to TRBJ1-5. TRBV21-1 is a listed pseudogene. The CDR3 has 16 amino acids. The CDR3 DNA sequence: TGTGCCAGCAGCACCGGCCCCGGCAGGGAGGATCAGCCCCAGCATTTT. As protein: CASSTGPGREDQPQHF.

The chain is built from TRBV9 and TRBJ1-1, with D tentatively TRBD1 (5 bases). The CDR3 has 12 residues. Germline assignment: CDR1 SGDLS and CDR2 YYNGEE. V lost 0 bases and J lost 7, with 7 bases in between. The CDR3 DNA follows: TGTGCCAGCAGCGTAGGTGACAGTGAAGCTTTCTTT. This sequence encodes CASSVGDSEAFF.